The entry below gives a single T cell receptor beta chain sequence along with its context. The source of the PBMCs was 9.5 to 10 ml of fresh peripheral blood. The V gene lost 2 bases and the J gene lost 7 bases, with 9 bases spanning the gap. Germline loops: CDR1 GTSNPN, CDR2 SVGIG (reference sequence). The CDR3 runs 12 residues. Using RNA transcripts as the source, TCR beta CDR3 regions were amplified. The HTBI primer set served for first-round RT-PCR of the TCR CDR3. MiXCR was run by TCRdb on the multiplex PCR reads, yielding one entry per CDR3 protein. The table has 560,000 or so distinct CDR3 sequences, around 20% seen once; the top ten hold over 45%. This sample was taken from a study of T cells in Graves' hyperthyroidism and ophthalmopathy.

The origin of this receptor is a man in his forties or fifties with Graves' ophthalmopathy. V gene TRBV30 combines with J gene TRBJ2-4, with a weak D call TRBD2 (5 bases). Sequences were obtained from blood. The CDR3 DNA reads as TGTGCCTGGAGTCCTAGCCGGAACATTCAGTACTTC. Translated, it gives CAWSPSRNIQYF.